This TCR beta chain was sequenced during a study of shared clonotypes between healthy human individuals. For the study at large: Aged 18 to 49, the donors were a couple of women and three men.

The CDR3 spans 15 residues. Germline V gene lookup returns CDR1 MDHEN and CDR2 SYDVKM. V gave up 5 bases and J gave up 0 bases; unmatched junction bases: 7. Profiling relied on immunoSEQ multiplex PCR, and the TCRdb table lists in-frame clones only, not all of them. This table has a few million clones, 93% appearing once. This TCR was recovered from a man between 18 and 35 years old in good health. Some clones in this sample may be carry-over from other donors' samples. Sequencing was carried out using naive CD4+ T cells from PBMCs. Subset in this sample: CD45RA+ positively selected. V and J are TRBV28 and TRBJ2-7; 7 bases line up with TRBD2. This chain's CDR3 is CASSELATHSYEQYF. CDR3 in DNA: TGTGCCAGCAGTGAACTAGCGACCCACTCCTACGAGCAGTACTTC.